Below are 6 T cell receptor beta chains sequenced from a single sample in a study of shared clonotypes between healthy human individuals. The table came from immunoSEQ multiplex PCR; TCRdb's copy has only in-frame clones and leaves some out. The sample records millions of clones, approximately 93% being singletons. Source material: naive CD4+ T cells from PBMCs. The subset here: CD45RA+ positively selected. These receptor sequences come from a man aged 18 to 29 in good health. Some clones in this sample may be carry-over from other donors' samples.

The CDR3 DNA follows: TGTGCCAGCAGACCCATCCACGGGAACACTGAAGCTTTCTTT. Protein product: CASRPIHGNTEAFF. The chain links TRBV25-1 to TRBJ1-1; D call uncertain. This CDR3 contains 14 residues. V shed 6 bases and J shed 1 base, with 12 bases lying between them. Germline V CDR1 and CDR2: MGHDK, SYGVNS. Full variable domain (outside the CDR3, taken from reference TRBV25-1 and TRBJ1-1): EADIYQTPRYLVIGTGKKITLECSQTMGHDKMYWYQQDPGMELHLIHYSYGVNSTEKGDLSSESTVSRIRTEHFPLTLESARPSHTSQYLCASRPIHGNTEAFFGQGTRLTVV.

A word on this clone: This CDR3 is also generated by other DNA sequences in the sample. This rearrangement joins TRBV20-1 to TRBJ2-2; D not certain. Deletions cut 3 bases from V and 5 bases from J, with 4 bases between. The length of the CDR3 is 11 residues. Germline V lookup: CDR1 DFQATT, CDR2 SNEGSKA (reference sequence). CDR3 in DNA: TGCAGTGCTAGGGCGACCGGGGAGCTGTTTTTT. Its protein is CSARATGELFF.

For the CDR3, the DNA is TGTGCCAGCACCGAAGCGGGAGGATCCTACAATGAGCAGTTCTTC. Translating it yields CASTEAGGSYNEQFF. The chain is built from TRBV2 and TRBJ2-1, with TRBD2 matching over 9 bases. This CDR3 contains 15 residues. Germline values: CDR1 SNHLY, CDR2 FYNNEI. The J segment lost 1 base and the V segment lost 7 bases, leaving 5 bases of the junction unmatched.

The chain carries TRBV12-5 and TRBJ2-5, with no clear D. Germline assignment: CDR1 LGHNT and CDR2 FRNRAP. CDR3 length equals 13 residues. The ends were cut back, 0 bases at V and 4 bases at J, with 6 bases in the middle. CDR3: CASGLVQSETQYF. In DNA, the CDR3 is TGTGCTAGTGGTTTGGTACAGTCAGAGACCCAGTACTTC.

This chain joins TRBV6-5 and TRBJ2-7; 7 bases match TRBD1. Trimming removed 5 bases from V and 0 bases from J; junction bases left unmatched: 4. The germline V gene encodes CDR1 MNHEY and CDR2 SVGAGI. The CDR3 is made up of 14 amino acids. This CDR3 reads CASSHRGPSYEQYF. The DNA for the CDR3 is TGTGCCAGCAGTCACAGGGGACCCTCCTACGAGCAGTACTTC.

This rearrangement joins TRBV14 to TRBJ2-7; TRBD1 matches 9 bases. The germline gives CDR1 SGHDN, CDR2 FVKESK. The CDR3 has 16 amino acids. The V gene end was trimmed by 6 bases and the J gene end by 6 bases; junction bases not matched to a gene: 15. Here the CDR3 DNA reads TGTGCCAGCAGACCATCGGGACAGGGCGAGTTTAGCGAGCAGTACTTC. Translating it yields CASRPSGQGEFSEQYF. The variable domain in full, with the rest retrieved from reference TRBV14 and TRBJ2-7, is EAGVTQFPSHSVIEKGQTVTLRCDPISGHDNLYWYRRVMGKEIKFLLHFVKESKQDESGMPNNRFLAERTGGTYSTLKVQPAELEDSGVYFCASRPSGQGEFSEQYFGPGTRLTVT.